This T cell receptor beta chain came from a study of shared clonotypes between healthy human individuals. Remarks on this clone: Its antigen is undetermined.

A deep-level run was used for the assay. The protocol was immunoSEQ multiplex PCR, while the TCRdb copy is restricted to in-frame clones and leaves out a portion. Of about 1.1 million clones in the sample, 78% are singletons; the top ten hold more than 0.5%. General study points: Naive subsets usually exceeded memory subsets in estimated richness.

The donor population consisted of healthy HIV-negative adults with no recent acute infections or vaccinations. Every one of the donors was a Caucasian adult that lived in Nashville, Tennessee. The sequencing sample was made of memory CD4+ T cells from PBMCs. Subset meaning: CD45RA-negative fraction. This receptor was obtained from a man between 18 and 29 years old in good health. Some clones in this sample may be carry-over from other donors' samples.

In nucleotides, the CDR3 is TGTGCCACCAGCAGAGGGACTAGCGATGGGACCCAGTACTTC. This sequence encodes CATSRGTSDGTQYF. The V and J genes are TRBV15 and TRBJ2-5; 9 nucleotides align to TRBD2. The V gene's germline CDR1 is LNHNV and CDR2 YYDKDF (reference sequence). With V trimmed by 1 base and J by 7 bases, 4 bases remained unmatched. The CDR3 loop spans 14 amino acids.